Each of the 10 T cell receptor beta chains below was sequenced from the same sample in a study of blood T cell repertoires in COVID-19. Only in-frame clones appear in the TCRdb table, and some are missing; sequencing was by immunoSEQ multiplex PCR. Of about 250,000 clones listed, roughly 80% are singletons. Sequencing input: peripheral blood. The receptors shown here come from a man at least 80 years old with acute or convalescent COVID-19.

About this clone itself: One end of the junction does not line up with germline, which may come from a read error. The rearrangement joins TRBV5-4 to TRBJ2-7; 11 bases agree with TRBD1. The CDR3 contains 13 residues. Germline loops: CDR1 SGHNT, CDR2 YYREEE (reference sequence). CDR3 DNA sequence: TGTGCCAGCAGCTCTGCGGACAGGGGGCCCCCCAGCTTC. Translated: CASSSADRGPPSF.

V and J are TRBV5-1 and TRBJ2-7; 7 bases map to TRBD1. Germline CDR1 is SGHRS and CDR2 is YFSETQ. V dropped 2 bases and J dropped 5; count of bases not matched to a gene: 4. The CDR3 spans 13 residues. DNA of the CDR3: TGCGCCAGCAGCTTTCGACAGGGAGACGAGCAGTACTTC. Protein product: CASSFRQGDEQYF.

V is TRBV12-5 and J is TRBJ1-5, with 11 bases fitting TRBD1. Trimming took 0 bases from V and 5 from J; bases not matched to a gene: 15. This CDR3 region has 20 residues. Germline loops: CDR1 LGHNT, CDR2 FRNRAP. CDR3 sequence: CASGLVLKDRGPGGHQPQHF. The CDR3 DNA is TGTGCTAGTGGTTTGGTACTAAAGGACAGGGGGCCCGGAGGTCATCAGCCCCAGCATTTT.

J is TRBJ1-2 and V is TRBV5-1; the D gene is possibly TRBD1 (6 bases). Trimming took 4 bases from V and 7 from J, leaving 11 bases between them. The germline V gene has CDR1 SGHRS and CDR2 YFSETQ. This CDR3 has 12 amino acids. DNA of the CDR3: TGCGCCAGCAGCCAAGGACAGCTTGGCTACACCTTC. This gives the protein CASSQGQLGYTF.

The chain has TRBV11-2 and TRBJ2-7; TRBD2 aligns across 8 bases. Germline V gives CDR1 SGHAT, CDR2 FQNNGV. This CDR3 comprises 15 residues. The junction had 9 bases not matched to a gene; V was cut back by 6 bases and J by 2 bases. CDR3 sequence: CASRNSLAGPYEQYF. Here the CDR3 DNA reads TGTGCCAGCAGGAATTCCTTAGCGGGACCCTACGAGCAGTACTTC.

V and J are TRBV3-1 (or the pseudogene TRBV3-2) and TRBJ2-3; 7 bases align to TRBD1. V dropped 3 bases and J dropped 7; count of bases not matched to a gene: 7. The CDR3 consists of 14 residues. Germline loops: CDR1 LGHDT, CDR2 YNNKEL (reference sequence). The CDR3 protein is CASSQKGASNTQYF. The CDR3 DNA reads TGTGCCAGCAGCCAGAAGGGGGCCTCTAATACGCAGTATTTT.

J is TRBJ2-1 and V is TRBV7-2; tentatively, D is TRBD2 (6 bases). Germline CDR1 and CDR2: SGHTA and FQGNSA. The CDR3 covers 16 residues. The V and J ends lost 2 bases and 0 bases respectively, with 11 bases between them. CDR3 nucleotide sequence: TGTGCCAGCAGCTTATACGGCGGGACCTCCTACAATGAGCAGTTCTTC. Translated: CASSLYGGTSYNEQFF.

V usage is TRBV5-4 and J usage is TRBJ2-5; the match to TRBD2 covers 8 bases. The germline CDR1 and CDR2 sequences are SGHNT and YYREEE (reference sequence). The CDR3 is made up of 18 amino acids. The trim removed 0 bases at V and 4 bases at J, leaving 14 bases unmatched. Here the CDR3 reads CASSLDRVSPGGPETQYF. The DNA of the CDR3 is TGTGCCAGCAGCTTGGACAGGGTGAGCCCGGGGGGGCCAGAGACCCAGTACTTC.

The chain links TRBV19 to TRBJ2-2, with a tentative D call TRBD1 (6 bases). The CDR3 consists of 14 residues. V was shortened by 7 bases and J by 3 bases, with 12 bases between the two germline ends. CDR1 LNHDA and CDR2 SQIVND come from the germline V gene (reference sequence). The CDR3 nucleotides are TGTGCCAGTAAAAAGGGGGTAGACACCGGGGAGCTGTTTTTT. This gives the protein CASKKGVDTGELFF. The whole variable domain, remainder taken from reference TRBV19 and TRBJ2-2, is DGGITQSPKYLFRKEGQNVTLSCEQNLNHDAMYWYRQDPGQGLRLIYYSQIVNDFQKGDIAEGYSVSREKKESFPLTVTSAQKNPTAFYLCASKKGVDTGELFFGEGSRLTVL.

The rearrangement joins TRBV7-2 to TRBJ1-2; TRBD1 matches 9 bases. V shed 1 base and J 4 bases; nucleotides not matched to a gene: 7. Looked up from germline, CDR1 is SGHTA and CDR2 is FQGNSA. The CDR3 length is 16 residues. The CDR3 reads CASSLGSRTGAYGYTF. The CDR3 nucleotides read TGTGCCAGCAGCTTAGGAAGCAGGACAGGGGCCTATGGCTACACCTTC.